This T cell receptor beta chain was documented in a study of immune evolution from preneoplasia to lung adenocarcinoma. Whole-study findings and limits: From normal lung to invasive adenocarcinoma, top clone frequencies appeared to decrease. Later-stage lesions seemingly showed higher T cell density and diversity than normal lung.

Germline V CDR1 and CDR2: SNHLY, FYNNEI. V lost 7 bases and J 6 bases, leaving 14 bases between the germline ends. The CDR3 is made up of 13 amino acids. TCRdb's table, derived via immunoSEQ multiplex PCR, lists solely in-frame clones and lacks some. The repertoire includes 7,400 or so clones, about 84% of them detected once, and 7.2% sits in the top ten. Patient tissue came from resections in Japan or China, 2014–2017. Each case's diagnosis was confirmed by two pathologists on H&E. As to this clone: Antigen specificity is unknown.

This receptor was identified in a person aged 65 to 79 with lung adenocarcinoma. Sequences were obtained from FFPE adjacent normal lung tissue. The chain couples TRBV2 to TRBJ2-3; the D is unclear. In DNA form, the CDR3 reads TGTGCCAGCAACTCACTCCGGGCCGATACGCAGTATTTT. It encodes CASNSLRADTQYF.